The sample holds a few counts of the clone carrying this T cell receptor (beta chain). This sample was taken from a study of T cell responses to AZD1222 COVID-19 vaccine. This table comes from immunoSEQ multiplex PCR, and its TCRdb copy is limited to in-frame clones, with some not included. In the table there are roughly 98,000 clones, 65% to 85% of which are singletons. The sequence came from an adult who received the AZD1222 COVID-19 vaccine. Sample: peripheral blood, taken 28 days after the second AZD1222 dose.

The CDR3 nucleotides are TGTGCCAGCTCACCACTCAGGGTGAACACCGGGGAGCTGTTTTTT. Protein product: CASSPLRVNTGELFF. The chain uses TRBV18 and TRBJ2-2; tentative D call: TRBD1 (5 bases). CDR3 size: 15 residues. The germline CDR1 and CDR2 sequences are KGHSH and LQKENI. Trimming removed 1 base at V and 1 base at J, with 7 bases between.